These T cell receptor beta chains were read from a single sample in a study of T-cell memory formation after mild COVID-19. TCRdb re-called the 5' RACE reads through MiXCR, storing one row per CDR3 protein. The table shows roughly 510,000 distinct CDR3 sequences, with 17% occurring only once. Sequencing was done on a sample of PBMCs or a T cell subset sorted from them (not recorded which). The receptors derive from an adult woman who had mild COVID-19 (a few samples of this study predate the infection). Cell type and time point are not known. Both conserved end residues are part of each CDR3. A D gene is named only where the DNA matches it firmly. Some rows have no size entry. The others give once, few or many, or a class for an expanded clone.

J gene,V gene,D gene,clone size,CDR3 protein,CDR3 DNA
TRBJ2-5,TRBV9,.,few,CASSVAPNQETQYF,TGTGCCAGCAGCGTAGCCCCAAACCAAGAGACCCAGTACTTC
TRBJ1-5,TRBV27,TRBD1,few,CASSPGTGGPYSNQPQHF,TGTGCCAGCAGTCCCGGGACAGGGGGCCCGTATAGCAATCAGCCCCAGCATTTT
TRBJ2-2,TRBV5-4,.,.,CASFGSPTHANTGELFF,TGTGCCAGCTTTGGGTCGCCGACTCATGCGAACACCGGGGAGCTGTTTTTT
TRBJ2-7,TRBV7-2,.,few,CASSSVDRFSYEQYF,TGTGCCAGCAGCTCTGTCGACAGGTTCTCCTACGAGCAGTACTTC
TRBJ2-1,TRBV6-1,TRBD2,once,CASRGLAAIEQFF,TGTGCCAGCAGGGGACTAGCGGCGATAGAGCAGTTCTTC
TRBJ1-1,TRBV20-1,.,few,CSASPGTLNTEAFF,TGCAGTGCTAGCCCCGGGACACTCAACACTGAAGCTTTCTTT
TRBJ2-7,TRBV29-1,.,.,CSVESLYEQYF,TGCAGCGTTGAAAGTTTATACGAGCAGTACTTC
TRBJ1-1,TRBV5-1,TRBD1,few,CASSSGQQNTEAFF,TGCGCCAGCAGCTCGGGACAGCAGAACACTGAAGCTTTCTTT
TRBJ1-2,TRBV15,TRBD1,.,CATSARGDYGYTF,TGTGCCACCAGCGCCAGGGGGGACTATGGCTACACCTTC
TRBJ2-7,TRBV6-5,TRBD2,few,CASRLTSGGASYEQYF,TGTGCCAGCAGATTGACTAGCGGGGGGGCATCCTACGAGCAGTACTTC
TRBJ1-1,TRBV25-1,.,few,CASSRGGGLMNTEAFF,TGTGCCAGCAGCCGAGGGGGGGGCCTCATGAACACTGAAGCTTTCTTT
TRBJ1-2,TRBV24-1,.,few,CATSPAAGFRDNYGYTF,TGTGCCACCAGTCCCGCTGCAGGGTTCCGGGATAACTATGGCTACACCTTC
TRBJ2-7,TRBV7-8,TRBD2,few,CASSFSSGSRYEQYF,TGTGCCAGCAGCTTCTCTAGCGGGTCTAGGTACGAGCAGTACTTC
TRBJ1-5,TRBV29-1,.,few,CSVRDSGVRQPQHF,TGCAGCGTACGGGACTCCGGCGTTAGACAGCCCCAGCATTTT
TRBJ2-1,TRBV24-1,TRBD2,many,CATSMAQTSGTNEQFF,TGTGCCACCAGTATGGCTCAGACTAGCGGGACAAATGAGCAGTTCTTC
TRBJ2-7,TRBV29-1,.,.,CSVAGSHEQYF,TGCAGCGTCGCGGGGTCCCACGAGCAGTACTTC